This T cell receptor beta chain is drawn from a study of Ad26.COV2.S vaccination and SARS-CoV-2 variants. General study findings and limits: After vaccination, substantial breadth of spike-specific CD8+ and CD4+ responses was reported.

TCRdb's table, derived via immunoSEQ multiplex PCR, lists solely in-frame clones and lacks some. Of just over 350,000 clones in the sample, 92% were seen once. This clone has more than one count but fewer than ten. What it binds is unknown. The CDR3 runs to 15 residues. The germline gives CDR1 SGHTA, CDR2 FQGNSA. J was trimmed by 6 bases and V by 5 bases; bases with no gene match: 9. The TCR originated in a human donor who had recovered from COVID-19. The chain is built from TRBV7-2 and TRBJ2-3; TRBD1 matches at 9 bases. Material: peripheral blood, obtained after recovery from COVID-19. The CDR3 region is CASSLGQGRTDTQYF. The CDR3 DNA reads TGTGCCAGCAGCCTCGGACAGGGGCGGACCGATACGCAGTATTTT.